What follows is one TCR beta chain and its context. Its matching antigen is unknown. The CDR3 consists of 15 residues. Germline CDR1 and CDR2: SGDLS and YYNGEE. V trimming: 4 bases; J trimming: 7 bases; junction bases outside the gene matches: 13. 60 Vbeta and 13 Jbeta primers were used in PCR. Produced via immunoSEQ multiplex PCR; TCRdb's table is partial and in-frame only. There are about 110,000 clones in the sample, with around 0.59% held by the top ten. This specimen comes from a study of cytomegalovirus exposure and HLA in healthy donors. Notes on the study in general: The authors later found most CMV-associated TCR beta chains appeared HLA-restricted. Versus the approximately 670-donor mean, an Asian-associated ancestry cluster reportedly showed fewer N-insertions in a later analysis. Some V segments could not be told apart, so they were left out, TRBV6-2 and TRBV6-3 among them. Association with HLA alleles at 0.05 false discovery rate was found for 15,000 to 20,000 TCR beta sequences in a later analysis.

Specimen: PBMCs. The rearrangement joins TRBV9 to TRBJ2-5; 7 bases align to TRBD1. This receptor was taken from a man aged 50-59 years in good health and CMV-seronegative. As DNA, the CDR3 is TGTGCCAGCAGCCCGCGCCCCACAGGGGTAGGGACCCAGTACTTC. Translating it yields CASSPRPTGVGTQYF.